These 9 T cell receptor beta chains came from one sample sequenced in a study of CD8 T cells in Susac syndrome. Reverse transcription of roughly 0.5 to 1 ug RNA was performed with random hexamers. MiXCR, applied by TCRdb to the immunoSEQ multiplex PCR reads, yields one record per CDR3 protein. The sample comprises some 94,000 distinct CDR3 sequences, roughly 94% of which are singletons, and about 0.3% rests with the top ten. Source material: CD4+ T cells from PBMCs. The receptor source for this set is a human donor with Susac syndrome.

The rearrangement links TRBV18 to TRBJ2-3; TRBD2 matches at 9 bases. V gave up 1 base and J gave up 0 bases; unmatched junction bases: 2. This CDR3 spans 16 amino acids. CDR1 KGHSH and CDR2 LQKENI come from the germline V gene. The CDR3 DNA sequence: TGTGCCAGCTCACCACGGCGGGGGGGGAGCACAGATACGCAGTATTTT. Its protein is CASSPRRGGSTDTQYF.

V and J are TRBV9 and TRBJ2-5, with 8 positions matching TRBD2. Germline CDR1 SGDLS, CDR2 YYNGEE. V shed 2 bases and J 7 bases; nucleotides not matched to a gene: 7. The CDR3 is made up of 14 amino acids. CDR3 loop: CASSVDGGAGTQYF. The CDR3 bases are TGTGCCAGCAGCGTCGACGGGGGGGCAGGGACCCAGTACTTC. Full variable domain (remainder filled in from reference TRBV9 and TRBJ2-5): DSGVTQTPKHLITATGQRVTLRCSPRSGDLSVYWYQQSLDQGLQFLIQYYNGEERAKGNILERFSAQQFPDLHSELNLSSLELGDSALYFCASSVDGGAGTQYFGPGTRLLVL.

The chain joins TRBV4-1 to TRBJ2-5; 10 bases line up with TRBD2. V trimming: 3 bases; J trimming: 1 base; junction bases outside the gene matches: 5. The germline gives CDR1 MGHRA, CDR2 YSYEKL. The CDR3 covers 16 residues. The CDR3 nucleotides read TGCGCCAGCAGCCACAAACTAGCGGGGTCCCAAGAGACCCAGTACTTC. Translation gives CASSHKLAGSQETQYF.

The chain employs TRBV6-2 or TRBV6-3 and TRBJ2-1; D remains ambiguous. Deletions cut 8 bases from V and 6 bases from J, with 14 bases between. Germline V gene lookup returns CDR1 MNHEY and CDR2 SVGEGT. There are 13 residues in the CDR3. CDR3 DNA: TGTGCCAGCTCAACCTACTTAGGCAATGAGCAGTTCTTC. This sequence encodes CASSTYLGNEQFF.

This sequence joins TRBV15 and TRBJ2-7; TRBD1 aligns across 9 bases. This CDR3 region has 16 residues. CDR1 LNHNV and CDR2 YYDKDF come from the germline V gene (reference sequence). The V and J ends lost 1 base and 3 bases, in that order; junction bases with no gene match: 7. CDR3 in amino acids: CATSRGGGQGHYEQYF. CDR3 coding DNA: TGTGCCACCAGCAGAGGAGGGGGACAGGGCCACTACGAGCAGTACTTC.

The chain carries TRBV3-1 and TRBJ2-6; D call uncertain. Germline CDR1 is LGHDT and CDR2 is YNNKEL (reference sequence). V lost 7 bases and J 4 bases, leaving 8 bases between the germline ends. The CDR3 is 13 residues long. The chain's CDR3 is CASTPPGANVLTF. The CDR3 bases are TGTGCCAGCACCCCACCCGGGGCCAACGTCCTGACTTTC.

The V gene is TRBV20-1, the J gene TRBJ2-1; 9 bases are a match to TRBD2. Germline V lookup: CDR1 DFQATT, CDR2 SNEGSKA (reference sequence). The CDR3 has 14 amino acids. Losses at the gene ends were 6 bases for V and 4 bases for J; bases not matched to a gene: 7. The DNA of the CDR3 is TGCAGTGCCTCTTTAGCGGGGGATTACAATGAGCAGTTCTTC. Residues: CSASLAGDYNEQFF.

The V call is TRBV29-1, the J call TRBJ2-7, with 11 positions matching TRBD1. The CDR3 has 13 amino acids. Germline V gives CDR1 SQVTM, CDR2 ANQGSEA. Unmatched junction bases numbered 2, after V lost 2 bases and J lost 5 bases. The CDR3 sequence is CSVERTGGDEQYF. In DNA, the CDR3 is TGCAGCGTTGAACGGACAGGGGGCGACGAGCAGTACTTC.

The chain combines TRBV29-1 with TRBJ2-1, with 7 bases matching TRBD2. The CDR3 consists of 13 residues. J was trimmed by 7 bases and V by 4 bases; bases with no gene match: 7. CDR1 is SQVTM and CDR2 is ANQGSEA in the germline V gene. Here the CDR3 reads CSVGPSGENEQFF. Here the CDR3 DNA reads TGCAGCGTTGGCCCTAGCGGCGAGAATGAGCAGTTCTTC.